This TCR beta chain was profiled in a study of breast tumors, draining lymph nodes, adjacent tissues. Per the germline V gene, CDR1 is MNHEY and CDR2 is SVGAGI. Including both end residues, the CDR3 is 20 amino acids long. About this clonotype: Its target is unknown. No DNA is shown, since the ends of the CDR3 on it are uncertain; the CDR3 is the one TCRdb lists.

Study-wide findings and caveats: The data were judged consistent with most tumor T cells coming from lymph node and expanding in tumor. The lymph node origin of tumor T cells was framed as consistent with a hypothesis, not demonstrated. Tumors had less TCR diversity than lymph nodes, more than nontumor tissue. Tumor and nontumor repertoires were significantly more similar in luminal-like than in basal-like breast cancer.

TCRdb redid the calling of the multiplex PCR reads with MiXCR, one entry per CDR3 protein. The repertoire holds tens of thousands of distinct CDR3 sequences, with 23% as singletons. The chain recombines TRBV6-5 with TRBJ2-5; TRBD1, the D gene given by the table, was not confirmed from the DNA. The sequencing input was breast tumor tissue. This TCR was recovered from a female donor with breast cancer. Some clones in this sample may be carry-over from other donors' samples. The CDR3 sequence is CASSERTAEKLFFGSGTQYF.